The source of this T cell receptor (beta chain) is a study of blood T cells in healthy people across ages. The authors ran a second PCR of roughly 6 to 12 cycles using a sample-barcoded 5' primer and a J-beta primer mix. TCRdb redid the calling of the 5' RACE reads with MiXCR, one entry per CDR3 protein. The table shows approximately 1.5 million distinct CDR3 sequences, with under 55% occurring only once. This CDR3 is built from 15 residues. V lost 0 bases, J lost 2 bases, and 8 bases lay in between. Germline assignment: CDR1 SGHAT and CDR2 FQNNGV. Note on this clonotype: Antigen specificity is unknown.

Study results and limitations: CMV infection status of these donors was not known. Any conclusive comparison of naive versus antigen-experienced cells was prevented by using unsorted PBMCs. Per-million-T-cell TCR beta diversity fell roughly linearly with age. Researchers deemed the diversity estimates from one million T cells underestimates.

The sequenced sample consisted of blood. The clonotype originates from a woman younger than 35 in good health. This sequence joins TRBV11-2 and TRBJ2-4; D unclear. The CDR3 is CASSLDVGPKNIQYF. The CDR3 DNA reads as TGTGCCAGCAGCTTAGATGTAGGCCCCAAAAACATTCAGTACTTC.